The text below deals with one T cell receptor (beta chain). Its antigen remains unknown. Sequenced by immunoSEQ multiplex PCR; TCRdb stores in-frame clones only, minus some. The table includes some 76,000 clones, approximately 95% detected once. The data originate from a study of T cell clonotyping in hematopoietic cell transplantation. Study as a whole: Recipients' pretransplant samples followed cytoreduction. Study-level results: No sorting was done, leaving CD4 and CD8 contributions mixed.

Noted time point: recipient sample about 28 days before transplant, after cytoreduction. Recipient blood drawn about 28 days pretransplant and days 30, 100, 180 after. This CDR3 spans 17 amino acids. Germline lookup yields CDR1 SGHVS and CDR2 FNYEAQ. The V segment lost 1 base and the J segment 3 bases; nucleotides outside the gene matches: 7. The receptor was derived from a woman between 45 and 65 years old with acute myeloid leukemia. Some clones in this sample may be carry-over from other donors' samples. The source was peripheral blood mononuclear cells, collected before stem cell transplant. This chain joins TRBV7-6 and TRBJ1-5, with 9 bases fitting TRBD1. The CDR3 DNA reads as TGTGCCAGCAGCTTAGGGTCTCGGACAGGGGTCAATCAGCCCCAGCATTTT. As protein: CASSLGSRTGVNQPQHF.